The 2 T cell receptor beta chains reported below all come from one sample, sequenced in a study of T-cell reconstitution after alpha-beta-depleted transplantation in children. Molecular barcoding with unique molecular identifiers was used for the TCRbeta library. TCRdb reprocessed the PCR reads with MiXCR, giving one entry per CDR3 protein. Among over 200,000 distinct CDR3 sequences listed, around 9.6% were seen once. The specimen comprised PBMCs from the stem cell graft donor, sampled from the stem cell graft. These receptors came from a human donor who donated a stem cell graft to a child with acute lymphoblastic leukemia.

In this sample, this clonotype turned up a few times. The chain carries TRBV12-3 or TRBV12-4 and TRBJ1-2; 12 nucleotides align to TRBD1. This CDR3 spans 16 amino acids. With V trimmed by 6 bases and J by 4 bases, 9 bases remained unmatched. DNA for the CDR3: TGTGCCAGCAGCAGGGACAGGGGGCGCATCCTCTATGGCTACACCTTC. Translating gives CASSRDRGRILYGYTF.

The rearrangement links TRBV7-9 to TRBJ2-7, with D possibly TRBD1 on 6 matching bases. Trimming removed 10 bases at V and 6 bases at J, with 19 bases between. The CDR3 runs 13 residues. From germline, CDR1 is SEHNR and CDR2 FQNEAQ (reference sequence). Written as DNA, the CDR3 is TGTGCCATGAGCCCGGGACATGCCTGCGAGCAGTACTTC. Protein sequence: CAMSPGHACEQYF.